This T cell receptor (beta chain) was obtained from a study of cytomegalovirus exposure and HLA in healthy donors. Findings of the study overall: Previous analysis showed most TCR beta V segments were productive about 87% or about 30% of the time. Fewer N-insertions (relative to the approximately 700-donor mean) were reportedly seen in an Asian-associated ancestry cluster in a later analysis. It was assumed in the presence/absence analyses that sequencing depth was roughly uniform across donors.

Of note for this clone: The antigen is undetermined.

CDR1 and CDR2 from the germline V gene are SGHVS and FQNEAQ. Unmatched junction bases numbered 18, after V lost 3 bases and J lost 10 bases. This CDR3 contains 18 residues. PCR amplification relied on 60 Vbeta primers (plus 13 Jbeta primers). The assay was immunoSEQ multiplex PCR, and TCRdb's table has in-frame clones only and misses some. The sample has about 150,000 clones, around 82% seen once. The sample taken for sequencing was PBMCs. V is TRBV7-8 and J is TRBJ1-6; 7 bases map to TRBD1. The TCR sequence derives from a woman between 50 and 59 years old in good health and CMV-seropositive. The CDR3 region is CASSFPARQGTSSSPLHF. The CDR3 region has the DNA TGTGCCAGCAGCTTCCCCGCGCGACAGGGTACCTCCAGCTCACCCCTCCACTTT.